This T cell receptor (beta chain) emerged from a study of blood T cells in healthy people across ages. This CDR3 comprises 13 residues. Germline V CDR1 and CDR2: SGHDT, YYEEEE. V shed 4 bases and J 5 bases; nucleotides not matched to a gene: 5. Sample-barcoded 5' priming and a J-beta primer mix drove a second PCR of roughly 7 to 11 cycles. From the 5' RACE reads, TCRdb called clonotypes with MiXCR, one entry per CDR3 protein. The table has fewer than 900,000 distinct CDR3 sequences, more than 40% seen once. This receptor was obtained from a woman in her fifties or sixties in good health. Sequences were obtained from blood. The chain carries TRBV5-6 and TRBJ1-1, with 7 bases lining up with TRBD1. CDR3 protein: CASSRQGRTEAFF. The CDR3 DNA follows: TGTGCCAGCAGCCGACAGGGTCGGACTGAAGCTTTCTTT. Together with reference TRBV5-6 and TRBJ1-1, the CDR3 gives the full variable domain: DAGVTQSPTHLIKTRGQQVTLRCSPKSGHDTVSWYQQALGQGPQFIFQYYEEEERQRGNFPDRFSGHQFPNYSSELNVNALLLGDSALYLCASSRQGRTEAFFGQGTRLTVV.